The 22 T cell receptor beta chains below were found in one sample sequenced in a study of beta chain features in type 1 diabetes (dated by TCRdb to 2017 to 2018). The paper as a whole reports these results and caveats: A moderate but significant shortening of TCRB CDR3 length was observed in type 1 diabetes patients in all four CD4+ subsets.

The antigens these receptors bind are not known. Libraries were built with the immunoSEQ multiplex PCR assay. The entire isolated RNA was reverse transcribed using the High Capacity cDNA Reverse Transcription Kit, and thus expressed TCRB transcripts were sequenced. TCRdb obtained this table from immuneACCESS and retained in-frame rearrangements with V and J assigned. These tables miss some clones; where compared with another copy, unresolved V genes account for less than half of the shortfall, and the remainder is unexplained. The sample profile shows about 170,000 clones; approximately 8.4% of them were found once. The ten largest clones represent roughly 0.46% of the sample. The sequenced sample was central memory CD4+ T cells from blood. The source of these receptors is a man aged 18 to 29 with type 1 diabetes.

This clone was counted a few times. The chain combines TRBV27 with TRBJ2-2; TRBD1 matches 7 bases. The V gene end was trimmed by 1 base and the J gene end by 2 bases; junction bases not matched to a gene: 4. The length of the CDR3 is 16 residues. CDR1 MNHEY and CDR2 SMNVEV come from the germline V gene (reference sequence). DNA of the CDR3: TGTGCCAGCAGTTTATTGACAGGGTCCAACACCGGGGAGCTGTTTTTT. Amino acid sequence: CASSLLTGSNTGELFF.

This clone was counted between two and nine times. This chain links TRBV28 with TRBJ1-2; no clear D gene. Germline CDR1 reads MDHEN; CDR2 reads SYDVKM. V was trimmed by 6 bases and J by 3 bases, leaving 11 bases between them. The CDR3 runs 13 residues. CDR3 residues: CASRPGSDYGYTF. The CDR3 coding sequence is TGTGCCAGCAGACCTGGGAGCGACTATGGCTACACCTTC.

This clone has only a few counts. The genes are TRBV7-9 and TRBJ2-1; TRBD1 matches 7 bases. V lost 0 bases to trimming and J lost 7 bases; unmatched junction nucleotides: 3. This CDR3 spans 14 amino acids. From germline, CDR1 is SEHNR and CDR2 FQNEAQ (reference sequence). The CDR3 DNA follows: TGTGCCAGCAGCTTAGCGGGGACAGAGAATGAGCAGTTCTTC. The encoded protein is CASSLAGTENEQFF.

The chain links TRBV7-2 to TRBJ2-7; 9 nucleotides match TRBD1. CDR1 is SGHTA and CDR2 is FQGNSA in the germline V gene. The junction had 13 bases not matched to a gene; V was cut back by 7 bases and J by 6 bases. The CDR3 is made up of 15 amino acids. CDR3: CASNIGGTGGSEQYF. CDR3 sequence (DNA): TGTGCCAGCAACATAGGGGGTACAGGGGGCTCCGAGCAGTACTTC.

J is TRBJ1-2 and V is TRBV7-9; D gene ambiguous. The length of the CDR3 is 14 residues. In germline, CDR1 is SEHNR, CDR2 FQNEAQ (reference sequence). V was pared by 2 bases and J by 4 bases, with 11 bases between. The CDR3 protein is CASSLSGLTYGYTF. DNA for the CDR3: TGTGCCAGCAGCTTATCCGGACTGACCTATGGCTACACCTTC.

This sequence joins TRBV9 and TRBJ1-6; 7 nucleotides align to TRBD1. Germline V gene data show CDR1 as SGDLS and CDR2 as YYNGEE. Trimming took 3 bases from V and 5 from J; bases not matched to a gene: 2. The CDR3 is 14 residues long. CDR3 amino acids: CASSADRNNSPLHF. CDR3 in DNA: TGTGCCAGCAGCGCGGACAGGAATAATTCACCCCTCCACTTT.

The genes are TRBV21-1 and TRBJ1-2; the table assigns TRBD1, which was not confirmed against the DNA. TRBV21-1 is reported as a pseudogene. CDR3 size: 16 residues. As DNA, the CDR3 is TGTGCCAGCAGCCTTTTGGGACAGGGGGCGCGGAATGGCTACACCTTC. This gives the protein CASSLLGQGARNGYTF.

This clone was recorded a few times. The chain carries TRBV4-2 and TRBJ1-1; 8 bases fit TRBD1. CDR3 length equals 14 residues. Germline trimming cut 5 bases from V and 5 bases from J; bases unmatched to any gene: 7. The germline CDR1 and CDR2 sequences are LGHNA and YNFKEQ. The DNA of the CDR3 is TGTGCCAGCAGCTCCGGACAGGGAAGAACTGAAGCTTTCTTT. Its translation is CASSSGQGRTEAFF.

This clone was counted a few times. CDR3 loop: CASSLARYQETQYF. CDR3 bases: TGTGCCAGCAGCTTGGCCCGGTACCAAGAGACCCAGTACTTC. The chain employs TRBV5-4 and TRBJ2-5; D remains ambiguous. V shed 0 bases and J shed 0 bases, with 6 bases lying between them. Germline V gene lookup returns CDR1 SGHNT and CDR2 YYREEE (reference sequence). This CDR3 has 14 amino acids.

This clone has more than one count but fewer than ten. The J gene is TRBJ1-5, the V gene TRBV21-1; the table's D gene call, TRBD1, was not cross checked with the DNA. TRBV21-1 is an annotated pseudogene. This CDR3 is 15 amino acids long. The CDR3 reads CASGADREGNQPQHF. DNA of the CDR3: TGTGCCAGCGGGGCGGACAGGGAGGGGAATCAGCCCCAGCATTTT.

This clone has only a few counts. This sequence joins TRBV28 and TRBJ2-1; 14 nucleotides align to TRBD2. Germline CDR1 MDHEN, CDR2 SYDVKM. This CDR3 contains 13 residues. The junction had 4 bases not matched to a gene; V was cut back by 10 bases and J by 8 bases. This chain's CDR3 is CATKTSGRDEQFF. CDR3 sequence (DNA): TGTGCCACCAAGACTAGCGGGAGGGATGAGCAGTTCTTC.

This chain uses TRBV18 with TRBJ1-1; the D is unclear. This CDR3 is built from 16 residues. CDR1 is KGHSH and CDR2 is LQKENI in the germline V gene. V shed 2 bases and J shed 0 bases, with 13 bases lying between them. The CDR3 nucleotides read TGTGCCAGCTCACCAACCCCTGTGGCCTTGAACACTGAAGCTTTCTTT. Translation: CASSPTPVALNTEAFF.

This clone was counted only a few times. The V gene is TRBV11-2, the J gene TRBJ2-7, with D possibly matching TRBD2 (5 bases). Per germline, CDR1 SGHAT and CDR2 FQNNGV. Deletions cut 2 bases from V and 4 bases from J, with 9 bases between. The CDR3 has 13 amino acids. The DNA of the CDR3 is TGTGCCAGCAGCTTAATGGGAGTATACGAGCAGTACTTC. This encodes CASSLMGVYEQYF.

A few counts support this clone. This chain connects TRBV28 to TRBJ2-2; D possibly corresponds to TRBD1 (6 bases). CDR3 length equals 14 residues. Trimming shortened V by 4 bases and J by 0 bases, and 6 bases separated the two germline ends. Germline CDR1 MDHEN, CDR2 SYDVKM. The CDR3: CASSSGANTGELFF. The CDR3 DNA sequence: TGTGCCAGCAGTTCAGGGGCGAACACCGGGGAGCTGTTTTTT.

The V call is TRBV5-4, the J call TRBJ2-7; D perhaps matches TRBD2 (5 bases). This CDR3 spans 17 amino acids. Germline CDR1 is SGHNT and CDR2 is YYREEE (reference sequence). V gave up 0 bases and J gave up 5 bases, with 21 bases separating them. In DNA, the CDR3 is TGTGCCAGCAGCTTGGAGATTCTCCGGGGAATGCGCGACGAGCAGTACTTC. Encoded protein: CASSLEILRGMRDEQYF.

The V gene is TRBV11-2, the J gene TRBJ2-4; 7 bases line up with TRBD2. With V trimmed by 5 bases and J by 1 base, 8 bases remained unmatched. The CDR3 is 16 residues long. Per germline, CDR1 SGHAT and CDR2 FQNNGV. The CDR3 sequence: CASSTRRGGAKNIQYF. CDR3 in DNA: TGTGCCAGCAGCACCCGGCGGGGAGGGGCCAAAAACATTCAGTACTTC.

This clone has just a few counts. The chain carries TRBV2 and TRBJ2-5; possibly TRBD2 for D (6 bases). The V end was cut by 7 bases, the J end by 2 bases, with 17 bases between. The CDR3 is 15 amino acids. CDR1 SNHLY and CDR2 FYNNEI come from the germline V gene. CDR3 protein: CASTPMGTPQETQYF. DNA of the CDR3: TGTGCCAGCACCCCTATGGGGACTCCGCAAGAGACCCAGTACTTC.

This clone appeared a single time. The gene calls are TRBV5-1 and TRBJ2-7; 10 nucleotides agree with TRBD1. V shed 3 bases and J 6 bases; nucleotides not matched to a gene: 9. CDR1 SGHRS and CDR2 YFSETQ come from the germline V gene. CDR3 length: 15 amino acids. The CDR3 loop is CASSWDGTGVREQYF. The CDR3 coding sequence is TGCGCCAGCAGCTGGGACGGGACAGGGGTTCGCGAGCAGTACTTC.

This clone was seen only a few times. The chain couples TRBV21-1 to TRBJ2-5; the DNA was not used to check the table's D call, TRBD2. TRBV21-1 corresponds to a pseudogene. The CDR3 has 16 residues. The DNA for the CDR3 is TGTGCCAGCAGCGACACGACGACTAGCGAGGAGGAGACCCAGTACTTC. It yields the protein CASSDTTTSEEETQYF.

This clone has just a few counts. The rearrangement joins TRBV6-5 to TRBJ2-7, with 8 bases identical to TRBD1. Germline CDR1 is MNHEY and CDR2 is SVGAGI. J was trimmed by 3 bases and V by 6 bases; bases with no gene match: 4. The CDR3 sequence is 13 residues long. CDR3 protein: CASRRDRLYEQYF. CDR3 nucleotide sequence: TGTGCCAGCAGACGGGACAGGCTCTACGAGCAGTACTTC.

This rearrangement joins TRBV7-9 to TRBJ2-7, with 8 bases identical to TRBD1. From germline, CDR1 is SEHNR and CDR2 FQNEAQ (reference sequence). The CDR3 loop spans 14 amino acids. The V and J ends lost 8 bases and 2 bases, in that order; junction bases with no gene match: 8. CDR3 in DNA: TGTGCCAGCGGCGGGACAGGCCCCCCCTACGAGCAGTACTTC. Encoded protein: CASGGTGPPYEQYF.

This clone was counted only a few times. CDR3: CASSYGGQAYNEQFF. For the CDR3, the DNA is TGTGCCAGCAGTTACGGAGGGCAGGCCTACAATGAGCAGTTCTTC. The J gene is TRBJ2-1, the V gene TRBV27; tentative D call: TRBD2 (6 bases). The CDR3 has 15 residues. V lost 4 bases and J 2 bases, leaving 12 bases between the germline ends. Germline CDR1 is MNHEY and CDR2 is SMNVEV (reference sequence).